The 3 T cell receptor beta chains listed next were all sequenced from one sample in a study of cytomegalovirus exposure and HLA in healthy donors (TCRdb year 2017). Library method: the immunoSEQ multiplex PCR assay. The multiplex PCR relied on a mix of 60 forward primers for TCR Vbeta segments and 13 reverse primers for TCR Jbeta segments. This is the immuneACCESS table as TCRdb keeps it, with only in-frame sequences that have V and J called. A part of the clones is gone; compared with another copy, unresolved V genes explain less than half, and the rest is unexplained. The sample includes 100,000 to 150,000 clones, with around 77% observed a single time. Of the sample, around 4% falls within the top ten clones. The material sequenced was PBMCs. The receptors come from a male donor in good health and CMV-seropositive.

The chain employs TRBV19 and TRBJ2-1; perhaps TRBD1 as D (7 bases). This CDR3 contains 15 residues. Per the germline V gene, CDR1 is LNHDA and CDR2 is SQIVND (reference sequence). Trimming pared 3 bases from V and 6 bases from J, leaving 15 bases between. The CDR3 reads CASSMGQGGFNEQFF. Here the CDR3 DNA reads TGTGCCAGTAGTATGGGCCAGGGGGGTTTCAATGAGCAGTTCTTC.

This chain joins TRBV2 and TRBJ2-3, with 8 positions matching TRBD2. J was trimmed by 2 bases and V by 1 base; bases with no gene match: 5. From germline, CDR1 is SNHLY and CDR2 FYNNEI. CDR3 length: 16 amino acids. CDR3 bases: TGTGCCAGCAGTGAAGGAGTAGCGGGGTTCACAGATACGCAGTATTTT. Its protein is CASSEGVAGFTDTQYF.

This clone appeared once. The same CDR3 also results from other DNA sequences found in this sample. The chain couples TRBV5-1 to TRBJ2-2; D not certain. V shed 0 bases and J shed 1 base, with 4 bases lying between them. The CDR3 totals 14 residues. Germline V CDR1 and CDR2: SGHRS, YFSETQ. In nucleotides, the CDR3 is TGCGCCAGCAGCTTGGGACAGAACACCGGGGAGCTGTTTTTT. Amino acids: CASSLGQNTGELFF.